Listed here are 26 T cell receptor beta chains from one sample, sequenced in a study of T cell responses to AZD1222 COVID-19 vaccine. The data were produced by immunoSEQ multiplex PCR, yet TCRdb's version contains in-frame clones alone and is incomplete. The table has fewer than 200,000 clones, 88% seen once. The sequenced sample was peripheral blood, obtained 28 days after the second AZD1222 dose. Every receptor here comes from an adult who received the AZD1222 COVID-19 vaccine.

V gene TRBV6-2 or TRBV6-3 combines with J gene TRBJ2-2; D is unresolved. The ends were cut back, 6 bases at V and 1 base at J, with 6 bases in the middle. CDR1 MNHEY and CDR2 SVGEGT come from the germline V gene. The CDR3 covers 13 residues. CDR3 residues: CASSAGNTGELFF. For the CDR3, the DNA is TGTGCCAGCAGCGCAGGGAACACCGGGGAGCTGTTTTTT.

This clone was counted only a few times. The rearrangement links TRBV6-5 to TRBJ2-7, with D uncertain. The CDR3 is made up of 14 amino acids. Germline CDR1 is MNHEY and CDR2 is SVGAGI. V dropped 3 bases and J dropped 0 bases, with 9 bases sitting between them. DNA for the CDR3: TGTGCCAGCAGTTATCGCCGGAGCTCCTACGAGCAGTACTTC. It encodes CASSYRRSSYEQYF.

This chain joins TRBV19 and TRBJ2-1; D is undetermined. Trimming took off 7 bases at V and 8 bases at J, with 15 bases between the two ends. CDR1 LNHDA and CDR2 SQIVND come from the germline V gene (reference sequence). This CDR3 has 13 amino acids. Written as DNA, the CDR3 is TGTGCCAGTAATGGGCTGGTGAAGGATGAGCAGTTCTTC. Translation: CASNGLVKDEQFF.

This chain links TRBV2 with TRBJ1-2, with D perhaps matching TRBD1 (6 bases). The CDR3 length is 12 residues. Trimming cost V 7 bases and J 8 bases, with 14 bases left between them. The germline V gene encodes CDR1 SNHLY and CDR2 FYNNEI. The CDR3 loop is CASTGGHDGYTF. CDR3 nucleotide sequence: TGTGCCAGCACGGGGGGGCACGACGGCTACACCTTC.

This sequence joins TRBV7-2 and TRBJ2-2; either TRBD1 or TRBD2 may supply D (6 bases each). The length of the CDR3 is 16 residues. CDR1 is SGHTA, CDR2 FQGNSA, per germline. V lost 5 bases and J 0 bases, leaving 13 bases between the germline ends. The chain's CDR3 is CASSVDGGANTGELFF. CDR3 nucleotides: TGTGCCAGCAGCGTAGACGGGGGCGCGAACACCGGGGAGCTGTTTTTT.

The V and J genes are TRBV7-2 and TRBJ1-3; 7 bases line up with TRBD1. Germline CDR1 reads SGHTA; CDR2 reads FQGNSA. This CDR3 region has 14 residues. V lost 7 bases to trimming and J lost 0 bases; unmatched junction nucleotides: 3. As DNA, the CDR3 is TGTGCCAGCATCGACAGGGCCTCTGGAAACACCATATATTTT. The encoded protein is CASIDRASGNTIYF.

The rearrangement joins TRBV4-1 to TRBJ1-2; 10 bases fit TRBD1. This CDR3 is built from 18 residues. CDR1 and CDR2 from the germline V gene are MGHRA and YSYEKL. V shed 4 bases, J shed 0 bases, and the junction held 11 bases outside the gene matches. The CDR3 sequence is CASSRSSGTGVTNYGYTF. The CDR3 DNA is TGCGCCAGCAGCCGATCGTCCGGGACAGGGGTCACTAACTATGGCTACACCTTC.

This chain links TRBV11-1 with TRBJ2-5; 8 bases align to TRBD1. The CDR3 loop spans 15 amino acids. V lost 5 bases, J lost 0 bases, and 5 bases stayed unmatched. In germline, CDR1 is SGHAT, CDR2 FQDESV (reference sequence). CDR3 DNA sequence: TGTGCCAGCAGCATGGACAGGGCCTACCAAGAGACCCAGTACTTC. Protein sequence: CASSMDRAYQETQYF.

The CDR3 DNA reads as TGTGCCAGCAGTCCCCCGCCCGGGCGGGGTTACCAAGAGACCCAGTACTTC. This translates into CASSPPPGRGYQETQYF. The chain recombines TRBV6-6 with TRBJ2-5; a possible D gene is TRBD2 (6 bases). V was pared by 5 bases and J by 0 bases, with 19 bases between. This CDR3 comprises 17 residues. CDR1 is MNHNY, CDR2 SVGAGI, per germline (reference sequence).

In this sample, this clone turned up a few times. The J gene is TRBJ1-5, the V gene TRBV4-1; no reliable D call. This CDR3 comprises 13 residues. CDR1 MGHRA and CDR2 YSYEKL come from the germline V gene. V was clipped by 0 bases and J by 7 bases, with 7 bases between them. The CDR3 DNA reads TGCGCCAGCAGCCAAGATGACGAACAGCCCCAGCATTTT. Translating it yields CASSQDDEQPQHF.

The rearrangement joins TRBV30 to TRBJ1-2; a weak D match, TRBD1 (5 bases). Looked up from germline, CDR1 is GTSNPN and CDR2 is SVGIG (reference sequence). The CDR3 runs 16 residues. V gave up 2 bases and J gave up 2 bases, with 18 bases separating them. This CDR3 reads CAWSPPGVARNYGYTF. The CDR3, as DNA: TGTGCCTGGAGTCCGCCGGGGGTAGCCAGAAACTATGGCTACACCTTC.

This chain links TRBV19 with TRBJ1-5, with D tentatively TRBD1 (5 bases). The V gene's germline CDR1 is LNHDA and CDR2 SQIVND (reference sequence). Trimming took off 7 bases at V and 1 base at J, with 17 bases between the two ends. CDR3 length equals 16 residues. CDR3 region: CASIALGGLSNQPQHF. As DNA, the CDR3 is TGTGCCAGTATCGCATTGGGGGGGTTGAGCAATCAGCCCCAGCATTTT.

This rearrangement joins TRBV4-1 to TRBJ2-7; the D gene is possibly TRBD2 (7 bases). This CDR3 comprises 17 residues. Trimming took 0 bases from V and 4 from J, leaving 19 bases between them. Germline assignment: CDR1 MGHRA and CDR2 YSYEKL. The DNA for the CDR3 is TGCGCCAGCAGCCAAGAAGGGGGGGGCCTAAAGGGGTACGAGCAGTACTTC. It yields the protein CASSQEGGGLKGYEQYF.

The V gene is TRBV6-6, the J gene TRBJ1-1; D might be TRBD1 (6 bases). The germline V gene has CDR1 MNHNY and CDR2 SVGAGI (reference sequence). This CDR3 contains 13 residues. V lost 7 bases, J lost 4 bases, and 13 bases lay in between. CDR3 nucleotide sequence: TGTGCCAGCACCTCGCGGGGGCCCACTGAAGCTTTCTTT. Translation: CASTSRGPTEAFF.

This rearrangement joins TRBV28 to TRBJ1-1; TRBD1 matches 8 bases. The CDR3 is 15 residues long. Trimming cost V 6 bases and J 2 bases; bases outside gene matches: 8. Germline V gene lookup returns CDR1 MDHEN and CDR2 SYDVKM. The CDR3 here is CASRYSGGHNTEAFF. The CDR3 DNA sequence: TGTGCCAGCAGATATTCAGGGGGCCATAACACTGAAGCTTTCTTT.

The rearrangement uses TRBV24-1 and TRBJ2-1, with TRBD1 identical over 9 bases. Germline CDR1 is KGHDR and CDR2 is SFDVKD. This CDR3 contains 14 residues. V lost 7 bases to trimming and J lost 6 bases; unmatched junction nucleotides: 6. CDR3 sequence reads: CATSRDREVNEQFF. Here the CDR3 DNA reads TGTGCCACCAGCCGGGACAGGGAGGTCAATGAGCAGTTCTTC.

The gene calls are TRBV2 and TRBJ1-4, with 9 positions matching TRBD1. The CDR3 runs to 13 residues. From germline, CDR1 is SNHLY and CDR2 FYNNEI. J was trimmed by 6 bases and V by 5 bases; bases with no gene match: 1. This CDR3 is CASSRDRDEKLFF. CDR3 DNA: TGTGCCAGCAGTCGGGACAGGGATGAAAAACTGTTTTTT.

This chain joins TRBV6-1 and TRBJ2-6; D not resolved. Trimming left V 0 bases short and J 1 base short, with 16 bases between. Germline CDR1 is MNHNS and CDR2 is SASEGT. The CDR3 has 19 residues. As DNA, the CDR3 is TGTGCCAGCAGTGAAGCGTTATTTGGCGCGGCGTCTGGGGCCAACGTCCTGACTTTC. Translating it yields CASSEALFGAASGANVLTF.

The sample holds one count of this clone. The chain has TRBV19 and TRBJ2-5; 8 nucleotides agree with TRBD2. The CDR3 sequence is 16 residues long. With 7 bases clipped from V and 2 bases from J, the junction kept 12 bases outside the gene matches. Per the germline V gene, CDR1 is LNHDA and CDR2 is SQIVND (reference sequence). The CDR3: CASTPRGLGPQETQYF. The CDR3 coding sequence is TGTGCCAGTACCCCCAGGGGACTAGGACCTCAAGAGACCCAGTACTTC.

For the CDR3, the DNA is TGTGCCAGTAGTATCCGTCAGAGCGAGCAGTACTTC. Translated, it gives CASSIRQSEQYF. J is TRBJ2-7 and V is TRBV19; D gene ambiguous. CDR1 LNHDA and CDR2 SQIVND come from the germline V gene (reference sequence). Deletions cut 3 bases from V and 6 bases from J, with 9 bases between. The length of the CDR3 is 12 residues.

This clone was observed once. CDR3 residues: CATPGYTEAFF. DNA of the CDR3: TGTGCCACCCCCGGGTACACTGAAGCTTTCTTT. V gene TRBV6-5 combines with J gene TRBJ1-1; D is ambiguous. This CDR3 is built from 11 residues. Germline values: CDR1 MNHEY, CDR2 SVGAGI. V was clipped by 10 bases and J by 3 bases, with 9 bases between them.

This clone was detected only once. This CDR3 is CASSIQGGGTDTQYF. CDR3 nucleotide sequence: TGTGCCAGCTCCATACAGGGAGGCGGCACAGATACGCAGTATTTT. This chain uses TRBV18 with TRBJ2-3, with D perhaps being TRBD1 or TRBD2 (6 bases each). Germline V gives CDR1 KGHSH, CDR2 LQKENI. The CDR3 is 15 residues long. Trimming took off 6 bases at V and 1 base at J, with 14 bases between the two ends. The complete variable domain, with remaining parts taken from reference TRBV18 and TRBJ2-3, reads NAGVMQNPRHLVRRRGQEARLRCSPMKGHSHVYWYRQLPEEGLKFMVYLQKENIIDESGMPKERFSAEFPKEGPSILRIQQVVRGDSAAYFCASSIQGGGTDTQYFGPGTRLTVL.

The chain uses TRBV19 and TRBJ2-1; D is possibly TRBD2 (6 bases). The CDR3 is 15 amino acids. V lost 4 bases and J lost 0, with 10 bases in between. Per germline, CDR1 LNHDA and CDR2 SQIVND (reference sequence). CDR3 amino acids: CASSSGASSYNEQFF. Here the CDR3 DNA reads TGTGCCAGTAGTAGCGGGGCGAGCTCCTACAATGAGCAGTTCTTC.

The CDR3 sequence is CASASGAKNIQYF. For the CDR3, the DNA is TGTGCCAGCGCTAGCGGGGCTAAAAACATTCAGTACTTC. J is TRBJ2-4 and V is TRBV19, with TRBD2 identical over 9 bases. Germline V gene sequence: CDR1 LNHDA, CDR2 SQIVND (reference sequence). This CDR3 is 13 amino acids long. The V segment lost 9 bases and the J segment 4 bases; nucleotides outside the gene matches: 4.

This rearrangement joins TRBV5-1 to TRBJ1-1; D not resolved. Germline lookup yields CDR1 SGHRS and CDR2 YFSETQ. The CDR3 has 12 amino acids. The germline V and J ends were trimmed by 4 bases and 10 bases, with 14 bases remaining between them. CDR3 in amino acids: CASSLDANPAFF. The CDR3, as DNA: TGCGCCAGCAGCCTGGATGCTAACCCAGCTTTCTTT.

DNA of the CDR3: TGTGCCAGCAGTGTATCGGGGAAAGAGGACACAGATACGCAGTATTTT. Protein sequence: CASSVSGKEDTDTQYF. The V and J genes are TRBV2 and TRBJ2-3; D is possibly TRBD2 (5 bases). This CDR3 spans 16 amino acids. Trimming stripped 4 bases from V and 2 bases from J, with 16 bases between. CDR1 is SNHLY, CDR2 FYNNEI, per germline.